This T cell receptor (beta chain) is drawn from a study of blood T cell repertoires in COVID-19. Source study methods: Reference gene primer amplification gave estimated nucleated cell counts. Clones were read by immunoSEQ multiplex PCR, and TCRdb kept only the in-frame ones, dropping some. V, J and clone size are those of that table, while D and trimming were read from the DNA. The table has 150,000 to 200,000 clones, under 85% seen once. Input material: peripheral blood. The TCR originated in a woman in her seventies with COVID-19, enrolled during active disease.

The CDR3 DNA follows: TGTGCCAGCAGCCCTCGAGCGGGAGGGAGGGAGACCCAGTACTTC. It specifies CASSPRAGGRETQYF. This rearrangement joins TRBV5-6 to TRBJ2-5, with 10 bases matching TRBD2. The germline V gene encodes CDR1 SGHDT and CDR2 YYEEEE. CDR3 length: 15 residues. The junction had 8 bases not matched to a gene; V was cut back by 4 bases and J by 5 bases.